This passage covers 17 T cell receptor beta chains from one sample sequenced in a study of T cells in tumors after PD-1 blockade. Data came from immunoSEQ multiplex PCR; TCRdb stores just in-frame clones and leaves some out. The table lists some 25,000 clones, 70% to 85% of them singletons. The specimen was PBMCs, collected after anti-PD-1 treatment. All receptors come from a human donor with basal cell carcinoma.

In its sample, this clone was seen once. This chain connects TRBV19 to TRBJ1-1; 9 bases map to TRBD1. J was trimmed by 10 bases and V by 6 bases; bases with no gene match: 12. The CDR3 consists of 14 residues. CDR1 is LNHDA, CDR2 SQIVND, per germline (reference sequence). The CDR3 DNA is TGTGCCAGTAGACCGGCACAGGGGGCGCGGAGAGCTTTCTTT. It translates to CASRPAQGARRAFF.

The genes are TRBV19 and TRBJ2-2, with TRBD2 matching over 10 bases. CDR1 and CDR2 from the germline V gene are LNHDA and SQIVND (reference sequence). The CDR3 is 14 amino acids. The trim removed 8 bases at V and 7 bases at J, leaving 7 bases unmatched. The CDR3 sequence is CASSLAGDSGELFF. The CDR3 coding sequence is TGTGCCAGTTCTCTAGCGGGGGATAGCGGGGAGCTGTTTTTT.

This clone was counted only a few times. Mismatch with germline at one junction end may stem from a read error. The CDR3 sequence is CASSPAQGDSYEQYF. The CDR3 DNA sequence: TGTGCTAGCAGCCCCGCACAGGGGGACTCCTACGAGCAGTACTTC. This chain joins TRBV7-7 and TRBJ2-7, with 8 nucleotides matching TRBD1. CDR1 and CDR2 (germline): SSHAT, FNYEAQ (reference sequence). This CDR3 comprises 15 residues.

This chain uses TRBV12-3 or TRBV12-4 with TRBJ1-2, with TRBD1 matching over 7 bases. CDR3 length: 13 amino acids. The trim removed 6 bases at V and 4 bases at J, leaving 5 bases unmatched. The CDR3 protein is CASSHRDSYGYTF. The CDR3, as DNA: TGTGCCAGCAGCCACCGGGACAGCTATGGCTACACCTTC.

This clone was observed once. The chain links TRBV5-1 to TRBJ2-1; 9 nucleotides align to TRBD2. The CDR3 contains 15 residues. Trimming at V came to 5 bases and at J to 0 bases, leaving 3 bases not matched to a gene. Germline lookup yields CDR1 SGHRS and CDR2 YFSETQ. The CDR3 loop is CASRLTSGSYNEQFF. As DNA, the CDR3 is TGCGCCAGCAGATTGACTAGCGGCTCCTACAATGAGCAGTTCTTC.

This CDR3 is CASWTGLYTEAFF. CDR3 nucleotide sequence: TGTGCCAGCTGGACAGGGTTGTACACTGAAGCTTTCTTT. The genes are TRBV6-5 and TRBJ1-1; 8 bases line up with TRBD1. Germline assignment: CDR1 MNHEY and CDR2 SVGAGI. CDR3 length: 13 residues. V was pared by 8 bases and J by 3 bases, with 5 bases of the junction left unmatched.

The CDR3 is CASSAGSNQPQHF. CDR3 nucleotides: TGTGCCAGCAGTGCGGGTAGCAATCAGCCCCAGCATTTT. The chain joins TRBV2 to TRBJ1-5; no definite D call. This CDR3 comprises 13 residues. CDR1 and CDR2 from the germline V gene are SNHLY and FYNNEI. Between the trimmed V and J ends, which lost 4 bases and 0 bases, there was a span of 4 bases.

This clone showed up just a few times. The V and J genes are TRBV2 and TRBJ2-7; a possible D gene is TRBD1 (5 bases). Germline loops: CDR1 SNHLY, CDR2 FYNNEI. V lost 7 bases and J lost 2, with 12 bases in between. This CDR3 spans 13 amino acids. DNA for the CDR3: TGTGCCAGCATTATTCCAGGGACCTACGAGCAGTACTTC. Encoded protein: CASIIPGTYEQYF.

This chain joins TRBV7-3 and TRBJ1-2; no definite D call. The CDR3 runs 13 residues. Trimming pared 3 bases from V and 7 bases from J, leaving 12 bases between. The germline V gene encodes CDR1 SGHTA and CDR2 FQGTGA. The CDR3 bases are TGTGCCAGCAGCTTCCCCAACGGCCGTGGCTACACCTTC. This sequence encodes CASSFPNGRGYTF.

This sequence joins TRBV4-1 and TRBJ2-4; TRBD2 matches at 10 bases. The germline CDR1 and CDR2 sequences are MGHRA and YSYEKL. The trim removed 1 base at V and 5 bases at J, leaving 5 bases unmatched. The CDR3 has 16 amino acids. The CDR3 DNA is TGCGCCAGCAGCCAAGTGATAGCGGGGGGCCAAAACATTCAGTACTTC. Its protein product is CASSQVIAGGQNIQYF.

The rearrangement uses TRBV19 and TRBJ1-5, with D possibly TRBD1 on 6 matching bases. CDR3 length equals 20 residues. CDR1 is LNHDA, CDR2 SQIVND, per germline (reference sequence). Trimming stripped 2 bases from V and 4 bases from J, with 27 bases between. The CDR3 nucleotides read TGTGCCAGTAGTATACGGGGAGATGGCAGGGGCAAGCAGAGAAATCAGCCCCAGCATTTT. Amino acid sequence: CASSIRGDGRGKQRNQPQHF.

The rearrangement uses TRBV3-1 (or the pseudogene TRBV3-2) and TRBJ1-3, with D hard to call. The germline CDR1 and CDR2 sequences are LGHDT and YNNKEL (reference sequence). The CDR3 consists of 15 residues. V lost 0 bases, J lost 1 base, and 7 bases lay in between. This chain's CDR3 is CASSQDQGSGNTIYF. In nucleotides, the CDR3 is TGTGCCAGCAGCCAAGATCAAGGGTCTGGAAACACCATATATTTT.

The chain recombines TRBV29-1 with TRBJ2-1; D remains unclear. CDR1 and CDR2 from the germline V gene are SQVTM and ANQGSEA. Trimming pared 4 bases from V and 9 bases from J, leaving 16 bases between. This CDR3 region has 13 residues. The CDR3 spells CSVVLLDIGEQFF. CDR3 bases: TGCAGCGTTGTTCTCCTAGATATTGGTGAGCAGTTCTTC.

The gene calls are TRBV13 and TRBJ2-1; 7 positions match TRBD1. Germline V CDR1 and CDR2: PRHDT, FYEKMQ (reference sequence). Trimming at V came to 5 bases and at J to 1 base, leaving 14 bases not matched to a gene. The CDR3 spans 18 residues. The CDR3 DNA is TGTGCCAGCAGCCACGAATCCGGGACAGAAGAATCCTACAATGAGCAGTTCTTC. Protein sequence: CASSHESGTEESYNEQFF. The variable domain in full, with the rest retrieved from reference TRBV13 and TRBJ2-1, is AAGVIQSPRHLIKEKRETATLKCYPIPRHDTVYWYQQGPGQDPQFLISFYEKMQSDKGSIPDRFSAQQFSDYHSELNMSSLELGDSALYFCASSHESGTEESYNEQFFGPGTRLTVL.

This clone was seen only once. The genes are TRBV7-9 and TRBJ2-3, with TRBD1 matching 7 bases. Germline V gene sequence: CDR1 SEHNR, CDR2 FQNEAQ (reference sequence). The CDR3 spans 14 residues. Trimming took 4 bases from V and 9 from J; bases not matched to a gene: 10. The chain's CDR3 is CASSSYGQATTQYF. The CDR3 DNA sequence: TGTGCCAGCAGCTCCTATGGACAGGCGACCACGCAGTATTTT.

This clone has a handful of counts. The chain's CDR3 is CASTRQENQPQHF. CDR3 DNA: TGTGCCAGTACTAGACAGGAGAACCAGCCCCAGCATTTT. V gene TRBV19 combines with J gene TRBJ1-5; D is possibly TRBD1 (6 bases). CDR3 length equals 13 residues. Trimming removed 7 bases at V and 7 bases at J, with 14 bases between. The germline CDR1 and CDR2 sequences are LNHDA and SQIVND (reference sequence).

J is TRBJ2-7 and V is TRBV18, with TRBD1 identical over 10 bases. The germline gives CDR1 KGHSH, CDR2 LQKENI. V gave up 6 bases and J gave up 6 bases; unmatched junction bases: 8. CDR3 length: 14 residues. CDR3 in amino acids: CASSEGQGFGEQYF. The CDR3 coding sequence is TGTGCCAGCTCCGAGGGACAGGGGTTTGGCGAGCAGTACTTC.